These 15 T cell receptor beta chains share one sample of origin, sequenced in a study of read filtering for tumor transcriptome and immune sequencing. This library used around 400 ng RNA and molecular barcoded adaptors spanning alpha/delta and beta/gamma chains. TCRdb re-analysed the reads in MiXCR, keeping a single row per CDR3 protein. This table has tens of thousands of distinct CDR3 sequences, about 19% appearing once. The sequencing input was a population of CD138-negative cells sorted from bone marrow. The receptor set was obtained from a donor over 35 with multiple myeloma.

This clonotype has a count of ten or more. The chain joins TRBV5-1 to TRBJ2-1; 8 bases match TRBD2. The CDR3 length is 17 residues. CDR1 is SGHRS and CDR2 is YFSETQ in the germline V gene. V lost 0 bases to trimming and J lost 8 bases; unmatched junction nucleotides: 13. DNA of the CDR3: TGCGCCAGCAGCTTGGGCCTTGTAGCGGGAAGGTTACATGAGCAGTTCTTC. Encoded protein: CASSLGLVAGRLHEQFF.

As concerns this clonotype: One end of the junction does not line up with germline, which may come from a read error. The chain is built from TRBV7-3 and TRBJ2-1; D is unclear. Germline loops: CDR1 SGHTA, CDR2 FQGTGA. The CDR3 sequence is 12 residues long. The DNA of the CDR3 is TGCGCCAGCAGCTTAGGTCACAATGAGCAGCTCTTC. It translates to CASSLGHNEQLF.

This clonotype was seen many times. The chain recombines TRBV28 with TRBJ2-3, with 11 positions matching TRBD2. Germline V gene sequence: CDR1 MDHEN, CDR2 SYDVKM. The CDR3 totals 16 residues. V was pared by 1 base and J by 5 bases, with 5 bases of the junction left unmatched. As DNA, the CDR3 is TGTGCCAGCAGTTTATTAACTAGCGGGAGCGGAGATACGCAGTATTTT. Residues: CASSLLTSGSGDTQYF.

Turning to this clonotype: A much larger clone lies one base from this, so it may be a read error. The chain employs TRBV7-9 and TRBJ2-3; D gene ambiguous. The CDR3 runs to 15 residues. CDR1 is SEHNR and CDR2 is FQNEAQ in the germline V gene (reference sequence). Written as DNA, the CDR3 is TGTGCTGGCAGCGAGACTCCAGTTAGCACAGATACGCAGTATTTT. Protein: CAGSETPVSTDTQYF.

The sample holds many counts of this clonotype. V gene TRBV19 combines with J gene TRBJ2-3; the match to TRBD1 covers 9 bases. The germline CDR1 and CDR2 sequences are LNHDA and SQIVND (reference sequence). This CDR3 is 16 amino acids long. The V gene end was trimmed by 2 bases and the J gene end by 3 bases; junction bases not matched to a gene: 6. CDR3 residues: CASSILGQGDTDTQYF. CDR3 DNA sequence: TGTGCCAGTAGTATACTGGGACAGGGTGATACAGATACGCAGTATTTT.

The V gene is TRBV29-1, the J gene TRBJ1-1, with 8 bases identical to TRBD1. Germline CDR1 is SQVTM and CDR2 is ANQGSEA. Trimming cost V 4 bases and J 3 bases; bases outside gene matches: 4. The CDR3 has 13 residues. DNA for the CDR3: TGCAGCGTTGGACAGGGGAGCGACACTGAAGCTTTCTTT. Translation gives CSVGQGSDTEAFF.

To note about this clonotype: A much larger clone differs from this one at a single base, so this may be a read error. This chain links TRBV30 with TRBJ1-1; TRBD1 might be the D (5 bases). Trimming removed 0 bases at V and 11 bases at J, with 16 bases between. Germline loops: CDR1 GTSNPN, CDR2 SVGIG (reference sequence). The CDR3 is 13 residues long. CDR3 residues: CAWSVYSGFEAFF. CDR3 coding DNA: TGTGCCTGGAGTGTGTACTCAGGGTTCGAGGCTTTCTTT.

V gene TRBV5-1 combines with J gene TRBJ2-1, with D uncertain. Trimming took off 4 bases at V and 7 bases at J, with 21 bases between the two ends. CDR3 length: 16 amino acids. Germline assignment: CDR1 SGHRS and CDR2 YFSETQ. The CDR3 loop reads CASSPGIPSSENEQFF. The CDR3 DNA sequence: TGCGCCAGCAGCCCCGGAATACCCTCCTCTGAGAATGAGCAGTTCTTC.

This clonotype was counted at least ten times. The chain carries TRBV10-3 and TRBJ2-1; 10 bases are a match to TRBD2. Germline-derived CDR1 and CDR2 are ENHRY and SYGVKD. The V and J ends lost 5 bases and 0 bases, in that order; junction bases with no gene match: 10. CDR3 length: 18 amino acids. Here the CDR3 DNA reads TGTGCCATCAGTAAGGCTAGCGGGGGCCAGAGCTCCTACAATGAGCAGTTCTTC. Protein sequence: CAISKASGGQSSYNEQFF.

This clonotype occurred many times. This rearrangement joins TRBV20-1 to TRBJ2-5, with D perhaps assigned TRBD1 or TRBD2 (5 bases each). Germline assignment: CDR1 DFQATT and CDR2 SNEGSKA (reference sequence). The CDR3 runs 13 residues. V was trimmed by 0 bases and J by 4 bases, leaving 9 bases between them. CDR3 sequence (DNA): TGCAGTGCTAGAGATTTAGGGACAGAGACCCAGTACTTC. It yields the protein CSARDLGTETQYF.

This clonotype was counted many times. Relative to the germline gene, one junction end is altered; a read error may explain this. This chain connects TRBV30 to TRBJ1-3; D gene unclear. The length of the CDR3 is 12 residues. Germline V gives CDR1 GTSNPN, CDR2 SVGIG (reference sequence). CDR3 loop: CAWTYSENTIYF. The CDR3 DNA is TGTGCCTGGACATATTCTGAAAACACCATATATTTT.

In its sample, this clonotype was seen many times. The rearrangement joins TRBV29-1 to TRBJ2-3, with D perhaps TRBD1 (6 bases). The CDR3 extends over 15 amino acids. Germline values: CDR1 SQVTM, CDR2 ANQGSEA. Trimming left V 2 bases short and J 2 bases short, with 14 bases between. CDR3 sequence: CSVERTGKTTDTQYF. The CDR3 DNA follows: TGCAGCGTTGAAAGAACAGGGAAGACCACAGATACGCAGTATTTT.

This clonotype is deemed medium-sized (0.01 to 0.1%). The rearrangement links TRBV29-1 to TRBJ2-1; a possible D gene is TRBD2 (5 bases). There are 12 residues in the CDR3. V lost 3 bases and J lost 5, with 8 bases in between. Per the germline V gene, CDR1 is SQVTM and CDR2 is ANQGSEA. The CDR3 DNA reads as TGCAGCGTTGATTCCGGGAACAATGAGCAGTTCTTC. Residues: CSVDSGNNEQFF.

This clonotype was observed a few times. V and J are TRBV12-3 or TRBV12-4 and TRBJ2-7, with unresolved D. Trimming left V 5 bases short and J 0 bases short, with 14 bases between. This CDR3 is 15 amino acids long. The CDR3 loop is CASSPQERSSYEQYF. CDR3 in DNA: TGTGCCAGCAGTCCCCAAGAGAGGAGCTCCTACGAGCAGTACTTC.

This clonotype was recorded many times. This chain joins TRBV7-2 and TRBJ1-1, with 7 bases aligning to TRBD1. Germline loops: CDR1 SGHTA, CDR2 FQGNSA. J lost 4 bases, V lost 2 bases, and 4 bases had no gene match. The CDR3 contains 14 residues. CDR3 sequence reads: CASSLMQGGTEAFF. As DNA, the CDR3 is TGTGCCAGCAGCTTAATGCAGGGGGGCACTGAAGCTTTCTTT.